One sample yielded the 22 T cell receptor beta chains listed below, sequenced in a study of T cells in Graves' hyperthyroidism and ophthalmopathy. TCR beta CDR3 region amplification was performed from RNA transcripts. The TCR CDR3 was amplified in a first-round RT-PCR using the HTBI primer set. TCRdb reprocessed the multiplex PCR reads via MiXCR and lists one record per CDR3 protein. The sample shows hundreds of thousands of distinct CDR3 sequences, approximately 25% of them seen only once. Sequencing input: blood. All receptors derive from a woman aged 35 to 49 with Graves' ophthalmopathy.

This clonotype occurred many times. The J gene is TRBJ2-5, the V gene TRBV27; TRBD1 aligns across 10 bases. Germline-derived CDR1 and CDR2 are MNHEY and SMNVEV (reference sequence). With V trimmed by 6 bases and J by 0 bases, 13 bases remained unmatched. The CDR3 spans 18 residues. The chain's CDR3 is CASSTDPRDRGYQETQYF. The CDR3 DNA reads as TGTGCCAGCAGCACGGACCCCCGGGACAGGGGCTACCAAGAGACCCAGTACTTC.

This clonotype was seen at least ten times. The V and J genes are TRBV5-1 and TRBJ2-2; 14 bases align to TRBD2. J lost 5 bases, V lost 4 bases, and 13 bases had no gene match. The CDR3 loop spans 19 amino acids. Germline V CDR1 and CDR2: SGHRS, YFSETQ. The DNA of the CDR3 is TGCGCCAGCAGCGCACCCGGGACTAGCGGGAGCGTCGGAACCGGGGAGCTGTTTTTT. Translation gives CASSAPGTSGSVGTGELFF.

This clonotype was seen at least ten times. This chain uses TRBV6-2 or TRBV6-3 with TRBJ2-5; TRBD2 matches 8 bases. Germline trimming cut 0 bases from V and 5 bases from J; bases unmatched to any gene: 5. The length of the CDR3 is 15 residues. Germline CDR1 reads MNHEY; CDR2 reads SVGEGT. CDR3 DNA sequence: TGTGCCAGCAGTTACTCGGGACTAGATGCCGAGACCCAGTACTTC. This gives the protein CASSYSGLDAETQYF.

The chain links TRBV5-1 to TRBJ2-5; 10 bases align to TRBD1. Unmatched junction bases numbered 11, after V lost 4 bases and J lost 5 bases. Germline lookup yields CDR1 SGHRS and CDR2 YFSETQ. The CDR3 runs 16 residues. CDR3 loop: CASSPTGGNLGETQYF. DNA of the CDR3: TGCGCCAGCAGCCCGACAGGGGGCAACCTAGGGGAGACCCAGTACTTC.

The sample holds many counts of this clonotype. The chain links TRBV28 to TRBJ2-7, with D perhaps matching TRBD2 (6 bases). Trimming took off 3 bases at V and 2 bases at J, with 11 bases between the two ends. Germline lookup yields CDR1 MDHEN and CDR2 SYDVKM. This CDR3 has 14 residues. CDR3 in amino acids: CASSFGGRPYEQYF. As DNA, the CDR3 is TGTGCCAGCAGTTTCGGAGGGAGGCCCTACGAGCAGTACTTC. Based on the CDR3 plus reference TRBV28 and TRBJ2-7, the full variable domain is DVKVTQSSRYLVKRTGEKVFLECVQDMDHENMFWYRQDPGLGLRLIYFSYDVKMKEKGDIPEGYSVSREKKERFSLILESASTNQTSMYLCASSFGGRPYEQYFGPGTRLTVT.

The gene calls are TRBV6-1 and TRBJ2-2; 11 positions match TRBD2. Germline CDR1 is MNHNS and CDR2 is SASEGT. The ends lost 3 bases at V and 6 bases at J; junction bases unmatched: 6. There are 16 residues in the CDR3. The CDR3, as DNA: TGTGCCAGCAGTGATGGGCTAGCGGGAGGAGCCGGGGAGCTGTTTTTT. Encoded protein: CASSDGLAGGAGELFF.

This clonotype was detected many times. The V gene is TRBV18, the J gene TRBJ2-5; D possibly uses TRBD1 or TRBD2 (5 bases each). Germline values: CDR1 KGHSH, CDR2 LQKENI. This CDR3 is 13 amino acids long. V lost 8 bases, J lost 3 bases, and 13 bases lay in between. The chain's CDR3 is CASHRDQKETQYF. The CDR3, as DNA: TGTGCCAGCCACCGGGACCAAAAAGAGACCCAGTACTTC.

This clonotype was counted a few times. With a much larger clone just one base away, this may be a read error. The missing conserved phenylalanine or tryptophan at the end of this CDR3 makes a read error likely. The chain recombines TRBV4-2 with TRBJ1-5, with D possibly matching TRBD1 (5 bases). Trimming shortened V by 2 bases and J by 4 bases, and 15 bases separated the two germline ends. Germline CDR1 is LGHNA and CDR2 is YNFKEQ. The CDR3 is 16 amino acids. The CDR3 loop is CASSQSGTEVNQPQHS. CDR3 sequence (DNA): TGTGCCAGCAGCCAATCCGGGACCGAGGTGAATCAGCCCCAGCATTCT.

The V and J genes are TRBV11-2 and TRBJ2-5, with TRBD1 matching over 8 bases. Germline V gene lookup returns CDR1 SGHAT and CDR2 FQNNGV. CDR3 length equals 15 residues. Trimming removed 3 bases from V and 2 bases from J; junction bases left unmatched: 5. The CDR3 DNA reads TGTGCCAGCAGCTTGACCAGGGGGCCTCAAGAGACCCAGTACTTC. It codes for CASSLTRGPQETQYF.

This clonotype was seen repeatedly, ten times or more. The conserved phenylalanine or tryptophan is not found at the CDR3 terminus, so this likely reflects a read error. Because the CDR3's place on the DNA is in doubt, the DNA is left out and the CDR3 is given as listed by TCRdb. The chain is built from TRBV28 and TRBJ1-2. The CDR3 is 15 amino acids long, termini counted. Germline loops: CDR1 MDHEN, CDR2 SYDVKM. The CDR3 sequence is CASSFASENTWDGVI.

This clonotype was seen at least ten times. The V and J genes are TRBV11-2 and TRBJ2-1, with 9 positions matching TRBD2. The CDR3 consists of 18 residues. V lost 0 bases and J lost 4; bases outside the gene matches: 10. CDR1 SGHAT and CDR2 FQNNGV come from the germline V gene. The CDR3 nucleotides read TGTGCCAGCAGCTTAGATCAGACTAGCGGAACCCTTTACAATGAGCAGTTCTTC. This translates into CASSLDQTSGTLYNEQFF.

In DNA, the CDR3 is TGTGCCAGCAGTTTCATTGTGAACACTGAAGCTTTCTTT. Protein product: CASSFIVNTEAFF. V usage is TRBV11-1 and J usage is TRBJ1-1; no clear D. V was clipped by 6 bases and J by 0 bases, with 8 bases between them. This CDR3 is 13 amino acids long. Germline V lookup: CDR1 SGHAT, CDR2 FQDESV (reference sequence).

This clonotype occurred many times. A much larger clone differs from this one at a single base, so this may be a read error. The gene calls are TRBV28 and TRBJ1-1; D remains ambiguous. Trimming took 3 bases from V and 10 from J, leaving 15 bases between them. The germline V gene has CDR1 MDHEN and CDR2 SYDVKM. This CDR3 has 13 amino acids. The CDR3 loop reads CASSFERPGRAFF. DNA of the CDR3: TGTGCCAGCAGTTTCGAACGCCCCGGGAGAGCTTTCTTT.

The sample holds many counts of this clonotype. The CDR3 here is CATSEPAGGVSEQYF. The DNA for the CDR3 is TGTGCCACCAGTGAACCCGCAGGGGGGGTCTCCGAGCAGTACTTC. The genes are TRBV24-1 and TRBJ2-7; D is possibly TRBD1 or TRBD2 (7 bases each). The CDR3 consists of 15 residues. V lost 4 bases to trimming and J lost 6 bases, with 18 bases between them. Germline-derived CDR1 and CDR2 are KGHDR and SFDVKD.

This clonotype was seen at least ten times. The V call is TRBV5-1, the J call TRBJ1-2; D is possibly TRBD1 (6 bases). The CDR3 runs 12 residues. Trimming took 4 bases from V and 4 from J, leaving 8 bases between them. Germline V CDR1 and CDR2: SGHRS, YFSETQ. For the CDR3, the DNA is TGCGCCAGCAGCGCGGACAGCTATGGCTACACCTTC. Protein: CASSADSYGYTF.

This clonotype has a count of ten or more. The V gene is TRBV4-1, the J gene TRBJ2-2; 7 nucleotides agree with TRBD1. V shed 3 bases and J 6 bases; nucleotides not matched to a gene: 4. Germline V gene data show CDR1 as MGHRA and CDR2 as YSYEKL. The CDR3 runs to 14 residues. CDR3 amino acids: CASSHDRAPGELFF. In DNA form, the CDR3 reads TGCGCCAGCAGCCACGACAGGGCGCCCGGGGAGCTGTTTTTT.

This clonotype was found many times. V gene TRBV24-1 combines with J gene TRBJ2-2; D perhaps matches TRBD2 (5 bases). This CDR3 contains 15 residues. The germline CDR1 and CDR2 sequences are KGHDR and SFDVKD. Trimming pared 7 bases from V and 4 bases from J, leaving 15 bases between. DNA of the CDR3: TGTGCCACCAGCTACCCCGCGGGTGGCACCGGGGAGCTGTTTTTT. The encoded protein is CATSYPAGGTGELFF.

This clonotype occurred a few times. The rearrangement links TRBV6-1 to TRBJ1-1; 7 bases are shared with TRBD1. CDR1 and CDR2 (germline): MNHNS, SASEGT. After removal of 4 bases from V and 1 base from J, the junction contained 6 bases not matched to a gene. This CDR3 is 15 amino acids long. The CDR3 DNA reads TGTGCCAGCAGTGTTTCCGACAGGGCGAACACTGAAGCTTTCTTT. Its protein is CASSVSDRANTEAFF.

This clonotype was observed at least ten times. The chain combines TRBV20-1 with TRBJ1-1, with TRBD1 identical over 7 bases. CDR3 size: 14 residues. Germline lookup yields CDR1 DFQATT and CDR2 SNEGSKA (reference sequence). The junction had 7 bases not matched to a gene; V was cut back by 3 bases and J by 3 bases. CDR3 protein: CSARFRGSDTEAFF. The CDR3 bases are TGCAGTGCTAGGTTCAGGGGGAGCGACACTGAAGCTTTCTTT.

The table lists this clonotype with many counts. The chain is built from TRBV19 and TRBJ1-5; D ambiguous. Germline values: CDR1 LNHDA, CDR2 SQIVND (reference sequence). V lost 10 bases to trimming and J lost 4 bases, with 11 bases between them. There are 12 residues in the CDR3. The CDR3 DNA sequence: TGTGCCACGGGCCATAGTAATCAGCCCCAGCATTTT. Translated, it gives CATGHSNQPQHF.

This clonotype was counted ten times or more. V and J are TRBV5-1 and TRBJ2-2, with D perhaps TRBD2 (5 bases). Germline lookup yields CDR1 SGHRS and CDR2 YFSETQ. The V gene lost 0 bases and the J gene lost 5 bases, with 11 bases spanning the gap. This CDR3 has 15 amino acids. The CDR3 reads CASSLVGLLTGELFF. The CDR3, as DNA: TGCGCCAGCAGCTTGGTAGGACTCTTAACCGGGGAGCTGTTTTTT.

This clonotype was detected ten times or more. This chain joins TRBV27 and TRBJ1-2, with D possibly being TRBD1 (5 bases). Trimming removed 5 bases at V and 7 bases at J, with 14 bases between. In germline, CDR1 is MNHEY, CDR2 SMNVEV (reference sequence). There are 13 residues in the CDR3. The CDR3 coding sequence is TGTGCCAGCAGTGGCGGGACTGCCTTTGGCTACACCTTC. It encodes CASSGGTAFGYTF.